This paragraph covers one T cell receptor (beta chain) sequence. The sample originates from a study of blood T cell repertoires in COVID-19. Study-level information: The origin of the acute and convalescent COVID-19 samples was the United States, Italy and Spain.

In the original workflow: The assay estimated nucleated cells by amplifying reference gene primers. Here immunoSEQ multiplex PCR was the method, and the copy in TCRdb shows in-frame clones only, minus some. V and J calls and clone size are as listed in that table; D and trimming were resolved from the DNA. This sample yields 200,000 to 250,000 clones, of which roughly 88% are seen a single time; roughly 14% belongs to the top ten. Ages ranged from about 18 to 89 years, with residence in fewer than 25 US areas. Clinical histories supplied by participants themselves formed the basis of cohort assignment. The CDR3 covers 13 residues. The J segment lost 7 bases and the V segment lost 4 bases, leaving 3 bases of the junction unmatched. Germline CDR1 MNHEY, CDR2 SVGEGT.

The V and J genes are TRBV6-2 or TRBV6-3 and TRBJ2-1, with 8 bases matching TRBD1. This TCR came from a woman in her 50s with acute COVID-19. Sequencing input: PBMCs or T cells enriched from blood (not recorded which). The CDR3 sequence is CASSWDRPNEQFF. As DNA, the CDR3 is TGTGCCAGCAGTTGGGACAGGCCGAATGAGCAGTTCTTC.